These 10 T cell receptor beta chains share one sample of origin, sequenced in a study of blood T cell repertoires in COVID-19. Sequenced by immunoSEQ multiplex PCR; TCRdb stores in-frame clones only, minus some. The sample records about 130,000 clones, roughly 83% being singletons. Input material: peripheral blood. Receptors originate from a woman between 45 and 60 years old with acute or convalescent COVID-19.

As DNA, the CDR3 is TGTGCCAGTAGTAAGCAAGACTCCTACGAGCAGTACTTC. It is translated as CASSKQDSYEQYF. The V gene is TRBV19, the J gene TRBJ2-7; D is unclear. The CDR3 extends over 13 amino acids. The germline V and J ends were trimmed by 4 bases and 0 bases, with 7 bases remaining between them. The germline CDR1 and CDR2 sequences are LNHDA and SQIVND (reference sequence). Together with reference TRBV19 and TRBJ2-7, the CDR3 gives the full variable domain: DGGITQSPKYLFRKEGQNVTLSCEQNLNHDAMYWYRQDPGQGLRLIYYSQIVNDFQKGDIAEGYSVSREKKESFPLTVTSAQKNPTAFYLCASSKQDSYEQYFGPGTRLTVT.

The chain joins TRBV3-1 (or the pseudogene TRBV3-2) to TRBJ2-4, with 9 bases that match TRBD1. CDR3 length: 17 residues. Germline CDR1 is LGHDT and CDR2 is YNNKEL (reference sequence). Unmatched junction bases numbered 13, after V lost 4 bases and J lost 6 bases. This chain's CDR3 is CASSRPGTGLGPNIQYF. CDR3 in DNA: TGTGCCAGCAGCCGTCCCGGGACAGGGCTCGGCCCAAACATTCAGTACTTC.

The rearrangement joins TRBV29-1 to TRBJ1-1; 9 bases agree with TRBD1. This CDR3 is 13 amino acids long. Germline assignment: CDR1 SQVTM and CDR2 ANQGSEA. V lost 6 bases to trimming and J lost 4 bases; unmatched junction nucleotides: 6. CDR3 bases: TGCAGCGTCTCCGGACAGGGGTTCACTGAAGCTTTCTTT. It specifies CSVSGQGFTEAFF.

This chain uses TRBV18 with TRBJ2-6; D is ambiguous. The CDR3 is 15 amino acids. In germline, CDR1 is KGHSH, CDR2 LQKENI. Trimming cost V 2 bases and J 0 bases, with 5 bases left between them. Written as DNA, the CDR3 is TGTGCCAGCTCACCATACGGCTCTGGGGCCAACGTCCTGACTTTC. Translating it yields CASSPYGSGANVLTF.

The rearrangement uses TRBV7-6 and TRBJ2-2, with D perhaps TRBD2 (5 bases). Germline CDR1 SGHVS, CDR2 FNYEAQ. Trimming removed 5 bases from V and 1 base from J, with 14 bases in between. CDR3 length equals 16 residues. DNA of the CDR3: TGTGCCAGCAGCATTCGAAGCGGTGTGAACACCGGGGAGCTGTTTTTT. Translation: CASSIRSGVNTGELFF. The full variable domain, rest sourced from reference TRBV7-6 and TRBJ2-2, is GAGVSQSPRYKVTKRGQDVALRCDPISGHVSLYWYRQALGQGPEFLTYFNYEAQQDKSGLPNDRFSAERPEGSISTLTIQRTEQRDSAMYRCASSIRSGVNTGELFFGEGSRLTVL.

The CDR3 reads CASNDRGGETQYF. As DNA, the CDR3 is TGTGCCAGCAACGACAGGGGCGGAGAGACCCAGTACTTC. V usage is TRBV25-1 and J usage is TRBJ2-5, with TRBD1 identical over 8 bases. The CDR3 sequence is 13 residues long. The trim removed 7 bases at V and 4 bases at J, leaving 5 bases unmatched. The germline gives CDR1 MGHDK, CDR2 SYGVNS.

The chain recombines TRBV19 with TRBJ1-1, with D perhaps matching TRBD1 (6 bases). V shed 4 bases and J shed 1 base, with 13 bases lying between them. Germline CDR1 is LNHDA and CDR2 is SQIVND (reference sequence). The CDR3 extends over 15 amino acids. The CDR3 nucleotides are TGTGCCAGTAGTAGCCTAGACAGGAGGAACACTGAAGCTTTCTTT. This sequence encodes CASSSLDRRNTEAFF.

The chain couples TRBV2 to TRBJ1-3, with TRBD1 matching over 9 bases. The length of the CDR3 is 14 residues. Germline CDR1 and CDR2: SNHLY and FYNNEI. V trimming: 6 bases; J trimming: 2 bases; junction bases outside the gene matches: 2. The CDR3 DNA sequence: TGTGCCAGCAGGGGGACAGGGACTGGAAACACCATATATTTT. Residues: CASRGTGTGNTIYF.

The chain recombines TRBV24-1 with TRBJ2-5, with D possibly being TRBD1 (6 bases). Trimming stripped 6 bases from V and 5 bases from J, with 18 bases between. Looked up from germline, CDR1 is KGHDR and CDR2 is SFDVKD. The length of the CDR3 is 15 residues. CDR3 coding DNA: TGTGCCACCAGTCTTAGGGCTGGGGGCGCGGAGACCCAGTACTTC. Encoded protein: CATSLRAGGAETQYF.

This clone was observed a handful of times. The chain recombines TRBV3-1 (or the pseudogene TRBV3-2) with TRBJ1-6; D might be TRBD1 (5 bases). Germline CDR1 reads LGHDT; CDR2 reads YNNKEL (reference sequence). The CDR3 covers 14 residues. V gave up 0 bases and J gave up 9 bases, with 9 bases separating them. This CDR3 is CASSQDMGGSPLHF. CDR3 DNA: TGTGCCAGCAGCCAAGATATGGGGGGTTCACCCCTCCACTTT.